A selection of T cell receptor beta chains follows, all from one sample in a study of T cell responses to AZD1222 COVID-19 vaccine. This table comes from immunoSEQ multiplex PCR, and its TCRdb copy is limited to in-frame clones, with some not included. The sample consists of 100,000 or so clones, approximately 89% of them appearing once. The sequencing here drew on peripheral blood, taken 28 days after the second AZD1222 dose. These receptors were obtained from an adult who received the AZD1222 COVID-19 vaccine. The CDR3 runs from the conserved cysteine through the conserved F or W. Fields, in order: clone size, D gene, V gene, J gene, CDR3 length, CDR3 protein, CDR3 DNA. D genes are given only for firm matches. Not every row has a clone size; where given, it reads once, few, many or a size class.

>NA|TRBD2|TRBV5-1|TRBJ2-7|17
CASSSARASGSGYEQYF
TGCGCCAGCAGCTCGGCCAGGGCTAGCGGGAGCGGTTACGAGCAGTACTTC
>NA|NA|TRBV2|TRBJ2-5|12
CASSWDQETQYF
TGTGCCAGCAGCTGGGACCAAGAGACCCAGTACTTC
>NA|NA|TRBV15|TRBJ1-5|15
CATSRSTGISQPQHF
TGTGCCACCAGCAGGTCAACAGGGATCAGTCAGCCCCAGCATTTT
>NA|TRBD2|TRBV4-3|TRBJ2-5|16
CASSPKASGGSETQYF
TGCGCCAGCAGTCCAAAGGCTAGCGGAGGATCAGAGACCCAGTACTTC
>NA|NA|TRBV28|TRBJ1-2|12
CASSLEAFGYTF
TGTGCCAGCAGTTTAGAAGCGTTTGGCTACACCTTC
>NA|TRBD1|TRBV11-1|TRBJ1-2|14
CASSPDRVNYGYTF
TGTGCCAGCAGCCCCGACAGGGTAAACTATGGCTACACCTTC
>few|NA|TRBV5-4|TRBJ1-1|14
CASSSWTVNTEAFF
TGTGCCAGCAGCTCATGGACAGTGAACACTGAAGCTTTCTTT
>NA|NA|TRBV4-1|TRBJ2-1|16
CASSQVLRQALNEQFF
TGCGCCAGCAGCCAAGTGTTGCGTCAAGCCCTCAATGAGCAGTTCTTC
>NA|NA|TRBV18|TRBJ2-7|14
CASSPGGALYEQYF
TGTGCCAGCTCACCAGGGGGGGCTCTCTACGAGCAGTACTTC
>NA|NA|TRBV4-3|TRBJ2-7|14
CASRLGQGPHEQYF
TGCGCCAGCAGACTGGGGCAGGGGCCCCACGAGCAGTACTTC
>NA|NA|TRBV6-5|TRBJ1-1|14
CASSYAGQNTEAFF
TGTGCCAGCAGTTACGCGGGACAGAACACTGAAGCTTTCTTT
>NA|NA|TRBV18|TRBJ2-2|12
CASSPLAGELFF
TGTGCCAGCTCACCACTGGCCGGGGAGCTGTTTTTT
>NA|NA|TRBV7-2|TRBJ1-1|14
CASSPTQQGSEAFF
TGTGCCAGCAGCCCCACTCAACAGGGAAGTGAAGCTTTCTTT
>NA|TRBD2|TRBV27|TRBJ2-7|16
CASSLFASGSAHEQYF
TGTGCCAGCAGTTTATTCGCTAGCGGGAGCGCCCACGAGCAGTACTTC
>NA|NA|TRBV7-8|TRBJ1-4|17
CASSPRTWDRTNEKLFF
TGTGCCAGCAGCCCCCGGACCTGGGATCGGACTAATGAAAAACTGTTTTTT
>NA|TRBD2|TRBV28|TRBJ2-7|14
CATNPSGGSYEQYF
TGTGCCACCAACCCTAGCGGGGGATCCTACGAGCAGTACTTC
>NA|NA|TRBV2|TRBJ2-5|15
CASSDSQGGSETQYF
TGTGCCAGCAGTGATTCGCAGGGGGGTTCGGAGACCCAGTACTTC
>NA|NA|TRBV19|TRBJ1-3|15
CASTAGEKAGNTIYF
TGTGCCAGTACCGCGGGGGAGAAGGCTGGAAACACCATATATTTT
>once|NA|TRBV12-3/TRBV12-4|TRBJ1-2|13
CASVLQGIGGYTF
TGTGCCAGCGTCCTGCAGGGAATCGGTGGCTACACCTTC
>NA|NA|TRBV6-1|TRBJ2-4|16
CASSEDWGIAKNIQYF
TGTGCCAGCAGTGAAGACTGGGGGATAGCCAAAAACATTCAGTACTTC
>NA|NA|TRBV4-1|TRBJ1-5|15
CASSQVGTRFRSQHF
TGCGCCAGCAGCCAAGTCGGGACACGGTTTCGATCCCAGCATTTT
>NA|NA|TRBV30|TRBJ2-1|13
CAWSTTSYNEQFF
TGTGCCTGGAGTACGACTAGTTACAATGAGCAGTTCTTC
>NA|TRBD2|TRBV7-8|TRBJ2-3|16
CASSLVVGGFRDTQYF
TGTGCCAGCAGCTTAGTGGTCGGGGGGTTTAGAGATACGCAGTATTTT
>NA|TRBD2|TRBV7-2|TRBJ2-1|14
CASTVAGGHNEQFF
TGTGCCAGCACCGTAGCGGGAGGCCACAATGAGCAGTTCTTC
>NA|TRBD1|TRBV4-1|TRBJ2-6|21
CASSQDLRTGTGYSGANVLTF
TGCGCCAGCAGCCAAGATCTCAGGACCGGGACAGGGTACTCTGGGGCCAACGTCCTGACTTTC
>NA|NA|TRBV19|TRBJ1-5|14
CASSPDSYNQPQHF
TGTGCCAGTAGCCCCGACAGCTACAATCAGCCCCAGCATTTT
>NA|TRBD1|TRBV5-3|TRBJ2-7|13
CARSLRTGDEQYF
TGTGCCAGAAGCCTTCGGACAGGGGACGAGCAGTACTTC
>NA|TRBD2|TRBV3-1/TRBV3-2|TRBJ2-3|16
CASSQGLAASTDTQYF
TGTGCCAGCAGCCAAGGGCTAGCGGCCTCCACAGATACGCAGTATTTT
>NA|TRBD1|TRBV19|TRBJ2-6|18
CASRAADRGISGANVLTF
TGTGCCAGTAGGGCCGCGGACAGGGGAATCTCTGGGGCCAACGTCCTGACTTTC
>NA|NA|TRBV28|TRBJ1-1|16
CASSQPPGAGYTEAFF
TGTGCCAGCAGCCAACCACCGGGGGCTGGTTACACTGAAGCTTTCTTT
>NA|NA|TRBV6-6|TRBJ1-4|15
CASSSPGRRDEKLFF
TGTGCCAGCAGTTCCCCGGGACGGCGGGATGAAAAACTGTTTTTT